The TCR beta chain under discussion was sequenced for a study of graft-versus-host responses after intestinal transplantation. This CDR3 has 15 amino acids. Looked up from germline, CDR1 is SGHRS and CDR2 is YFSETQ. Profiled with immunoSEQ multiplex PCR; TCRdb holds only in-frame clones, not every one. The table has 85,000 to 100,000 clones, roughly 90% seen once. About this clone itself: The antigen remains unidentified. One end of the junction is discordant with germline, which a read error may explain.

This chain joins TRBV5-1 and TRBJ2-1, with a weak D call TRBD2 (8 bases). This material consisted of unstimulated CD8+ T cells sorted from spleen or lymph node cells, taken before transplant. The sequence was obtained from a human donor who was the organ donor for an intestinal transplant. The CDR3 sequence is CASSLSTGGGNGQFF. The CDR3 DNA sequence: TGCGCCAGCAGCTTGTCCACGGGAGGGGGCAATGGGCAGTTCTTC.